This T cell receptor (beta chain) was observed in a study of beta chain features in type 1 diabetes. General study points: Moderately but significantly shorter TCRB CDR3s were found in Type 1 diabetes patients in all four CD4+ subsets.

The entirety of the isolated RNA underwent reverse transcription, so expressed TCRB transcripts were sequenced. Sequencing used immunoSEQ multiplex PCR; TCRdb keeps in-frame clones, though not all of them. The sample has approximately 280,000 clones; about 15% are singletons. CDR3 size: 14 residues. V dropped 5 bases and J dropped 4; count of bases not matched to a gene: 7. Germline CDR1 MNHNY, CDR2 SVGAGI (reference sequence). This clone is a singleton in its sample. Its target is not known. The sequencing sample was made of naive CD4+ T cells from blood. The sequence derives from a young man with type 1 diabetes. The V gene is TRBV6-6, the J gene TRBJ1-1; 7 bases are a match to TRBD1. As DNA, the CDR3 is TGTGCCAGCAGTGGCAGACAGGGTTCCACTGAAGCTTTCTTT. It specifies CASSGRQGSTEAFF.